Following are 17 T cell receptor beta chains from one sample sequenced in a study of early T cells in non-severe SARS-CoV-2 infection. One entry per CDR3 protein results from TCRdb running MiXCR on the 5' RACE reads. The sample lists roughly 51,000 distinct CDR3 sequences, around a tenth occurring once. Source material: whole blood. These receptors originate from an adult who was a healthcare worker with PCR-confirmed SARS-CoV-2 infection or an uninfected control (not recorded which).

The genes are TRBV6-4 and TRBJ1-2; perhaps TRBD1 as D (5 bases). The CDR3 contains 11 residues. Per germline, CDR1 MRHNA and CDR2 SNTAGT. V was cut by 10 bases and J by 5 bases, with 11 bases left in between. CDR3 DNA sequence: TGTGCCACCGGACATTCGTATGGCTACACCTTC. This codes for CATGHSYGYTF.

This clonotype has a handful of counts. The chain is built from TRBV5-1 and TRBJ2-7, with a weak D call TRBD1 (6 bases). The CDR3 totals 15 residues. CDR1 is SGHRS, CDR2 YFSETQ, per germline. Trimming left V 2 bases short and J 2 bases short, with 14 bases between. This CDR3 reads CASSLQSGAPYEQYF. The DNA for the CDR3 is TGCGCCAGCAGCTTACAGTCAGGGGCACCCTACGAGCAGTACTTC.

This clonotype has a count of ten or more. The chain recombines TRBV7-9 with TRBJ2-2, with D tentatively TRBD1 or TRBD2 (6 bases each). Deletions cut 2 bases from V and 0 bases from J, with 10 bases between. In germline, CDR1 is SEHNR, CDR2 FQNEAQ (reference sequence). The CDR3 has 16 residues. In DNA, the CDR3 is TGTGCCAGCAGCTTACAGAGGGGGGCGAACACCGGGGAGCTGTTTTTT. It specifies CASSLQRGANTGELFF.

The sample holds many counts of this clonotype. The chain links TRBV2 to TRBJ2-4; D is unresolved. Germline-derived CDR1 and CDR2 are SNHLY and FYNNEI. Trimming removed 4 bases at V and 1 base at J, with 8 bases between. The CDR3 extends over 14 amino acids. The CDR3 loop reads CASSAGGAKNIQYF. The CDR3 nucleotides are TGTGCCAGCAGTGCCGGTGGGGCCAAAAACATTCAGTACTTC.

The chain carries TRBV2 and TRBJ2-7; D uncertain. The V gene lost 5 bases and the J gene lost 6 bases, with 11 bases spanning the gap. CDR1 is SNHLY and CDR2 is FYNNEI in the germline V gene. The CDR3 has 12 residues. The CDR3: CASSMHVGEQYF. DNA of the CDR3: TGTGCCAGCAGTATGCATGTGGGCGAGCAGTACTTC.

Concerning this clonotype: The junction differs from germline at one of its ends, possibly a read error. This chain connects TRBV28 to TRBJ1-2; tentatively, D is TRBD1 (6 bases). The CDR3 is 13 residues long. Germline CDR1 MDHEN, CDR2 SYDVKM. The CDR3 loop reads CASRVGGDYGYIF. The CDR3 DNA sequence: TGTGCCAGCAGGGTGGGGGGCGACTATGGCTACATCTTC.

This clonotype is classed as medium-sized (0.01 to 0.1%). This chain links TRBV10-3 with TRBJ2-3, with 16 bases fitting TRBD2. Trimming cost V 9 bases and J 12 bases; bases outside gene matches: 15. Germline-derived CDR1 and CDR2 are ENHRY and SYGVKD. This CDR3 is 16 amino acids long. CDR3: CAILTPGLAGGPSQYF. For the CDR3, the DNA is TGTGCCATACTTACCCCGGGACTAGCGGGGGGGCCTTCTCAGTATTTT.

This clonotype has only a few counts. The J gene is TRBJ2-1, the V gene TRBV6-2 or TRBV6-3; 12 bases are a match to TRBD2. The CDR3 length is 16 residues. The J segment lost 9 bases and the V segment lost 7 bases, leaving 13 bases of the junction unmatched. Germline V gene data show CDR1 as MNHEY and CDR2 as SVGEGT. In nucleotides, the CDR3 is TGTGCCAGCAACAGATTGACTAGCGGGAGAAGTGGTGAGCAGTTCTTC. Encoded protein: CASNRLTSGRSGEQFF.

This clonotype was seen a handful of times. V and J are TRBV20-1 and TRBJ2-7; a weak D match, TRBD2 (5 bases). The germline CDR1 and CDR2 sequences are DFQATT and SNEGSKA (reference sequence). Trimming took 4 bases from V and 4 from J, leaving 8 bases between them. CDR3 length: 11 amino acids. The CDR3 here is CSATREYEQYF. Here the CDR3 DNA reads TGCAGTGCTACCCGGGAATACGAGCAGTACTTC.

The chain recombines TRBV28 with TRBJ2-2; D unclear. This CDR3 has 13 residues. Germline CDR1 is MDHEN and CDR2 is SYDVKM. V dropped 7 bases and J dropped 1 base, with 7 bases sitting between them. The CDR3 nucleotides are TGTGCCAGCAATAGCAAGAACACCGGGGAGCTGTTTTTT. Amino acid sequence: CASNSKNTGELFF.

The gene calls are TRBV5-1 and TRBJ1-1; 11 bases line up with TRBD1. With 3 bases clipped from V and 5 bases from J, the junction kept 3 bases outside the gene matches. The CDR3 consists of 14 residues. Germline lookup yields CDR1 SGHRS and CDR2 YFSETQ. Here the CDR3 DNA reads TGCGCCAGCAGCTCGGACAGGGGGCAGACTGAAGCTTTCTTT. It specifies CASSSDRGQTEAFF.

The rearrangement joins TRBV9 to TRBJ2-2; 9 positions match TRBD2. Germline CDR1 is SGDLS and CDR2 is YYNGEE. The CDR3 consists of 17 residues. V dropped 0 bases and J dropped 0; count of bases not matched to a gene: 3. In DNA form, the CDR3 reads TGTGCCAGCAGCGTAGTTCGACTAGCGGCGAACACCGGGGAGCTGTTTTTT. Its protein product is CASSVVRLAANTGELFF.

The rearrangement joins TRBV5-1 to TRBJ2-7, with 8 bases identical to TRBD1. Per germline, CDR1 SGHRS and CDR2 YFSETQ. CDR3 length: 14 residues. V lost 4 bases and J lost 6; bases outside the gene matches: 9. The CDR3 loop reads CASSPRDRPGEQYF. The CDR3 DNA sequence: TGCGCCAGCAGCCCCCGGGACAGGCCGGGCGAGCAGTACTTC.

The table lists this clonotype with a few counts. The chain has TRBV7-8 and TRBJ2-7, with D perhaps TRBD1 or TRBD2 (5 bases each). The CDR3 is 15 amino acids. The V gene's germline CDR1 is SGHVS and CDR2 FQNEAQ. Trimming left V 3 bases short and J 3 bases short, with 15 bases between. The CDR3 DNA follows: TGTGCCAGCAGCTTGCGACCGGGACGTCTCTACGAGCAGTACTTC. Protein product: CASSLRPGRLYEQYF.

This chain connects TRBV5-4 to TRBJ2-2; D may be TRBD1 (5 bases). The CDR3 covers 16 residues. Germline CDR1 and CDR2: SGHNT and YYREEE (reference sequence). Trimming took 0 bases from V and 3 from J, leaving 12 bases between them. CDR3 sequence: CASSLDIDRDTGELFF. The CDR3, as DNA: TGTGCCAGCAGCTTGGATATAGACAGAGACACCGGGGAGCTGTTTTTT.

This rearrangement joins TRBV5-1 to TRBJ2-3; no clear D. The CDR3 contains 14 residues. Trimming shortened V by 4 bases and J by 1 base, and 10 bases separated the two germline ends. Germline V CDR1 and CDR2: SGHRS, YFSETQ. CDR3 sequence reads: CASSPNRGTDTQYF. Written as DNA, the CDR3 is TGCGCCAGCAGCCCCAACCGGGGCACAGATACGCAGTATTTT.

This clonotype was counted a few times. The chain couples TRBV5-1 to TRBJ1-5; 7 nucleotides align to TRBD1. Germline CDR1 and CDR2: SGHRS and YFSETQ. V trimming: 1 base; J trimming: 7 bases; junction bases outside the gene matches: 5. CDR3 length equals 14 residues. CDR3: CASSLTGERQPQHF. CDR3 DNA: TGCGCCAGCAGCTTGACAGGGGAGAGGCAGCCCCAGCATTTT. The variable domain in full, with the rest retrieved from reference TRBV5-1 and TRBJ1-5, is KAGVTQTPRYLIKTRGQQVTLSCSPISGHRSVSWYQQTPGQGLQFLFEYFSETQRNKGNFPGRFSGRQFSNSRSEMNVSTLELGDSALYLCASSLTGERQPQHFGDGTRLSIL.